The T cell receptor (beta chain) under discussion was sequenced for a study of T cell responses to AZD1222 COVID-19 vaccine. Regarding the study as a whole: Among AZD1222 vaccinees, only six or seven were seropositive at baseline. Donors skewed white British and female; clonal diversity was possibly underestimated. As reported, nearly half of all spike-specific TCRs target variant regions that are unmutated. When two AZD1222 doses had been given, Spike-specific TCR breadth and depth rose.

V was shortened by 0 bases and J by 8 bases, with 10 bases between the two germline ends. CDR3 length: 13 residues. Germline V CDR1 and CDR2: LGHNA, YNFKEQ. About this clone itself: The antigen is unknown.

Assay: immunoSEQ multiplex PCR; the TCRdb copy retains only in-frame clones and omits some. The table shows more than 95,000 clones, with just over 85% occurring only once. V and J are TRBV4-2 and TRBJ1-2; D is uncertain. The source was peripheral blood, collected on day 0 of AZD1222 vaccination. The receptor's source is an adult in good health. CDR3 region: CASSQEPQAGYTF. CDR3 DNA sequence: TGTGCCAGCAGCCAAGAACCCCAGGCAGGCTACACCTTC.